One and the same sample provided the 8 T cell receptor beta chains below, sequenced in a study of molecular identifiers for immune sequencing clone quantification. TCRdb re-analysed the PCR reads in MiXCR, keeping a single row per CDR3 protein. The repertoire holds some 94,000 distinct CDR3 sequences, about 23% seen once, with less than 0.85% in the top ten. The source material was naive CD8+ T cells from blood, with Jurkat cell RNA spiked in. As for subset: FACS-sorted CD8+CD4-CCR7+CD45RA+ naive T cells. Source of these receptors: a human donor in good health. Some libraries in this study had Jurkat cell RNA spiked in.

The V and J genes are TRBV4-3 and TRBJ2-1; 10 bases line up with TRBD1. This CDR3 spans 16 amino acids. With V trimmed by 0 bases and J by 2 bases, 1 base remained unmatched. The germline V gene encodes CDR1 LGHNA and CDR2 YSLEER. CDR3 sequence reads: CASSQEDRGAYNEQFF. The CDR3 DNA reads TGCGCCAGCAGCCAAGAGGACAGGGGGGCCTACAATGAGCAGTTCTTC.

This clonotype showed up just a few times. V gene TRBV2 combines with J gene TRBJ2-3; 9 bases fit TRBD2. CDR1 and CDR2 (germline): SNHLY, FYNNEI. The J segment lost 1 base and the V segment lost 3 bases, leaving 2 bases of the junction unmatched. The CDR3 is 15 residues long. DNA of the CDR3: TGTGCCAGCAGTGAGCGGGGGGGTGGCACAGATACGCAGTATTTT. Its protein is CASSERGGGTDTQYF.

This clonotype was found a few times. The gene calls are TRBV7-6 and TRBJ2-2; no clear D. The CDR3 extends over 12 amino acids. Trimming took 6 bases from V and 4 from J, leaving 6 bases between them. The germline gives CDR1 SGHVS, CDR2 FNYEAQ. Here the CDR3 reads CASSLVTGELFF. CDR3 nucleotide sequence: TGTGCCAGCAGTCTAGTCACCGGGGAGCTGTTTTTT.

V usage is TRBV30 and J usage is TRBJ2-7; D is ambiguous. The CDR3 runs 12 residues. Trimming cost V 3 bases and J 1 base, with 7 bases left between them. Germline V gene sequence: CDR1 GTSNPN, CDR2 SVGIG (reference sequence). Here the CDR3 reads CAWSTHSYEQYF. The CDR3 DNA reads TGTGCCTGGAGCACACATTCCTACGAGCAGTACTTC.

As regards this clonotype: Its ends do not fully match the called genes, so a read error is possible. The rearrangement links TRBV7-9 to TRBJ1-1; D is ambiguous. Germline assignment: CDR1 SEHNR and CDR2 FQNEAQ (reference sequence). The CDR3 is made up of 14 amino acids. The CDR3 DNA reads as TGTGCCAACAGCTTAGGGCCGGGGAACACTGAAGCTTTCTTT. As protein: CANSLGPGNTEAFF.

The chain couples TRBV20-1 to TRBJ2-7; the D is unclear. The CDR3 covers 13 residues. Per the germline V gene, CDR1 is DFQATT and CDR2 is SNEGSKA (reference sequence). Trimming took 8 bases from V and 5 from J, leaving 19 bases between them. The CDR3 loop reads CSSSPPDRNEQYF. The CDR3 coding sequence is TGCAGTTCAAGCCCCCCGGACCGTAACGAGCAGTACTTC.

This clonotype was counted ten times or more. The chain is built from TRBV30 and TRBJ2-1; D is unresolved. V dropped 3 bases and J dropped 0 bases, with 6 bases sitting between them. This CDR3 is 13 amino acids long. Germline loops: CDR1 GTSNPN, CDR2 SVGIG (reference sequence). This chain's CDR3 is CAWSPSSYNEQFF. The CDR3 DNA reads as TGTGCCTGGAGCCCTAGCTCCTACAATGAGCAGTTCTTC.

A word on this clonotype: A much larger clone lies a single base off, so this may be a read error. This chain joins TRBV4-1 and TRBJ2-6; 7 nucleotides align to TRBD1. CDR1 and CDR2 (germline): MGHRA, YSYEKL. The CDR3 length is 17 residues. Here the CDR3 DNA reads TGCGCCAGCAGCCAAGATGTCGACAGGGATGATTTCAACGTCCTGTCTTTC. Protein product: CASSQDVDRDDFNVLSF.